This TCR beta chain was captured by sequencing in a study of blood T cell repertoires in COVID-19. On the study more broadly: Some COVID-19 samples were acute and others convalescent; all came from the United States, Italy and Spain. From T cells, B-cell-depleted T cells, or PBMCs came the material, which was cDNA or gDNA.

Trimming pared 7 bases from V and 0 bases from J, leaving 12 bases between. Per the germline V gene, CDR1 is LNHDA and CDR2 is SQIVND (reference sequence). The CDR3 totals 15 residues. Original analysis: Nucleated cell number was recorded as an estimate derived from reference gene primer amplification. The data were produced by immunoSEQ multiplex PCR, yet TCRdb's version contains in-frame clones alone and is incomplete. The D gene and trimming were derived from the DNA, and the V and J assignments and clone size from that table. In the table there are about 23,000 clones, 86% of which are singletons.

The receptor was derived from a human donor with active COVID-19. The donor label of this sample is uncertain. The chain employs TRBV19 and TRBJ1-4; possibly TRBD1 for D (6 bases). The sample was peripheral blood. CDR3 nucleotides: TGTGCCAGTAAGGGGGTGTCCGCAACTAATGAAAAACTGTTTTTT. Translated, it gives CASKGVSATNEKLFF.